The clone carrying this T cell receptor (beta chain) appeared a few times. Its antigen is not identified. Through a sample-barcoded 5' primer and a J-beta primer mix, a second PCR was run for about 6 to 11 cycles. TCRdb reprocessed the 5' RACE reads via MiXCR and lists one record per CDR3 protein. The table records about 1.1 million distinct CDR3 sequences, more than 30% of them present only once. The data stem from a study of blood T cells in healthy people across ages. Samples each had at least 6 micrograms of total RNA extracted. CDR1 and CDR2 from the germline V gene are LGHNA and YSLEER. Trimming took 1 base from V and 5 from J, leaving 14 bases between them. The CDR3 consists of 15 residues. Notes on the study in general: Roughly linear declines in TCR beta diversity per million T cells occurred with age.

Sequencing used blood. The chain combines TRBV4-3 with TRBJ1-1, with D tentatively TRBD1 (5 bases). This TCR was recovered from a man between 18 and 29 years old in good health. CDR3 DNA sequence: TGCGCCAGCAGCCAAGGACGACAGCTGGAAACTGAAGCTTTCTTT. Protein sequence: CASSQGRQLETEAFF.